Sequencing of this T cell receptor beta chain was carried out in a study of human T cells and chemical hapten exposure. Time point of the sample: patch test 2, 6 weeks after DPC sensitization. Treatment denoted: therapeutic diphenylcyclopropenone sensitization with weekly scalp DPC. The ends lost 5 bases at V and 2 bases at J; junction bases unmatched: 8. This CDR3 has 15 amino acids. Source study methods: A per-sample median of around 100,000 TCRs was observed, with a range of roughly 23,224 to 750,000. TCRdb used MiXCR to reprocess the RACE reads, holding one entry per CDR3 protein. TCRdb, rather than the study authors, made the V and J calls. The top ten hold 2% to 2.5% of the sample, which has about 84,000 distinct CDR3 sequences, more than 8.5% seen once. This clonotype has a count of ten or more.

This sequence was found in a woman in her thirties with alopecia areata. Some clones in this sample may be carry-over from other donors' samples. The V call is TRBV12-3 or TRBV12-4, the J call TRBJ2-7; 8 bases match TRBD1. Sequencing was performed on whole blood, taken in connection with sensitization to the hapten diphenylcyclopropenone (DPC). The CDR3 spells CASSKKGTGPYEQYF. DNA of the CDR3: TGTGCCAGCAGTAAAAAGGGGACAGGCCCCTACGAGCAGTACTTC.